This T cell receptor (beta chain) was documented in a study of cytomegalovirus exposure and HLA in healthy donors. PCR employed 60 Vbeta and 13 Jbeta primers. Per the study methods: About 10 million shared chains were among some 75 million unique TCR beta chains counted in a later analysis. Profiling relied on immunoSEQ multiplex PCR, and the TCRdb table lists in-frame clones only, not all of them. V and J calls and clone size are given by that table; D and trimming were obtained from the DNA. The table records around 100,000 clones, about 75% of them present only once. Healthy individuals who donated bone marrow served as the donors. This TCR was recovered from a male donor in good health and CMV-seropositive. Source material: PBMCs.

In nucleotides, the CDR3 is TGTGCCAGCAGCACTTCTACAGGGGACGCTGGAAACACCATATATTTT. Translation gives CASSTSTGDAGNTIYF. The chain recombines TRBV7-3 with TRBJ1-3, with 7 nucleotides matching TRBD1. There are 16 residues in the CDR3. With V trimmed by 5 bases and J by 2 bases, 9 bases remained unmatched. From germline, CDR1 is SGHTA and CDR2 FQGTGA.